The present T cell receptor (beta chain) was sequenced within a study of shared clonotypes between healthy human individuals. Comment on this clone: Its antigen is unknown.

The CDR3 spans 18 residues. J was trimmed by 0 bases and V by 5 bases; bases with no gene match: 9. The germline V gene encodes CDR1 SGHNT and CDR2 YENEEA. TCRdb keeps only in-frame clones here, not all; method: immunoSEQ multiplex PCR. The repertoire has 2 million to 2.5 million clones, 92% of them found once; the top ten carry about 0.41%. Study-wide findings and caveats: As a rule, naive subsets had a larger estimated richness than memory subsets.

The donors, healthy adults who were HIV-negative, had experienced no recent acute infections or vaccinations. The chain employs TRBV11-3 and TRBJ2-3, with 12 bases aligning to TRBD2. The clonotype comes from a man younger than 35 in good health. Some clones in this sample may be carry-over from other donors' samples. Material: naive CD4+ T cells from PBMCs. As to subset: CD45RA+ positively selected. This CDR3 reads CASSPDSSGRGSTDTQYF. The CDR3 DNA is TGTGCCAGCAGCCCGGATTCTAGCGGGAGGGGTAGCACAGATACGCAGTATTTT.